This T cell receptor (beta chain) was sequenced during a study of blood T cell repertoires in COVID-19. Study overall: The United States, Italy and Spain supplied acute and convalescent COVID-19 samples.

Participants, 18 to 89 years old, spanned under 30 US areas. Resolution of symptoms, clearance, or two negative PCRs was present in recovered Cohort 3 donors. Generated by immunoSEQ multiplex PCR, the TCRdb table keeps only in-frame clones and is missing some. The sample carries some 300,000 clones, 89% recorded once. Trimming cost V 4 bases and J 3 bases; bases outside gene matches: 3. CDR1 and CDR2 (germline): MDHEN, SYDVKM. This CDR3 has 14 residues. The TCR sequence derives from a woman in her thirties or forties who had recovered from COVID-19. The chain links TRBV28 to TRBJ1-3; 7 bases match TRBD1. Material for sequencing was PBMCs or T cells enriched from blood (not recorded which). In DNA, the CDR3 is TGTGCCAGCAGTTCGGGGACAGTTGGAAACACCATATATTTT. Its translation is CASSSGTVGNTIYF.